The sample holds a few counts of the clone carrying this TCR beta chain. TCRdb re-derived calls from the 5' RACE reads in MiXCR, one entry per CDR3 protein. The top ten clones hold approximately 13% of a sample with 300,000 to 400,000 distinct CDR3 sequences, under 30% of them seen once. V lost 5 bases to trimming and J lost 5 bases, with 14 bases between them. CDR3 length equals 14 residues. CDR1 and CDR2 (germline): SGHRS, YFSETQ. The source of the sample is a study of T-cell memory formation after mild COVID-19. This chain uses TRBV5-1 with TRBJ2-1; possible D gene TRBD1, 5 bases. Specimen: PBMCs or a T cell subset sorted from them (not recorded which). This sequence originates from an adult woman who had mild COVID-19 (a few samples of this study predate the infection). Cell type and time point are not known. The CDR3 nucleotides read TGCGCCAGCAGATCGGCGGCCAGGGACAATGAGCAGTTCTTC. Amino acid sequence: CASRSAARDNEQFF.